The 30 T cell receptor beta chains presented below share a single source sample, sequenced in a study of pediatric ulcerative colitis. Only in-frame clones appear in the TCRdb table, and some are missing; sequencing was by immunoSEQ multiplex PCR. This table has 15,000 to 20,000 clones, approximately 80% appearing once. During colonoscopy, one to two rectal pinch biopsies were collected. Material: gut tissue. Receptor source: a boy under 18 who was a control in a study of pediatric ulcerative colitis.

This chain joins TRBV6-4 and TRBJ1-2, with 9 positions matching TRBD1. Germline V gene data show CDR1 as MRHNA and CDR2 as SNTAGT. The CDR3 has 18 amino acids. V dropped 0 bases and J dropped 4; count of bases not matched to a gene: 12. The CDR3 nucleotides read TGTGCCAGCAGTGACTCGGGTAGCGGACAGGGGTACGCCTATGGCTACACCTTC. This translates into CASSDSGSGQGYAYGYTF.

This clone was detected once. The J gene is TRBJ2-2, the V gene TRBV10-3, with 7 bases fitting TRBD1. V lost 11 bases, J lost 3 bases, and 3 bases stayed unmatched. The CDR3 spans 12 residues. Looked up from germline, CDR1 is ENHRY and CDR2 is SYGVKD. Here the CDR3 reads CASTGDTGELFF. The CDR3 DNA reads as TGTGCCTCTACAGGGGACACCGGGGAGCTGTTTTTT.

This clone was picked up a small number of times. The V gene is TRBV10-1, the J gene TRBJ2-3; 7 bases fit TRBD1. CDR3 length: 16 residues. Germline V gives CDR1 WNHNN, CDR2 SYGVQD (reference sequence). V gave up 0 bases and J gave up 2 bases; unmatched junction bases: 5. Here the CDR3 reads CASSESGTDSTDTQYF. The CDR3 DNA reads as TGCGCCAGCAGTGAGTCGGGGACAGACTCCACAGATACGCAGTATTTT.

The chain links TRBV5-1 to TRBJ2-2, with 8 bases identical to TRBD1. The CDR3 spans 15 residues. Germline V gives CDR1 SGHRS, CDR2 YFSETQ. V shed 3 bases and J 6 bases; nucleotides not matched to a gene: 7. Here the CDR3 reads CASSSGQGVPGELFF. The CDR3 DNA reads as TGCGCCAGCAGCTCCGGACAGGGTGTTCCCGGGGAGCTGTTTTTT.

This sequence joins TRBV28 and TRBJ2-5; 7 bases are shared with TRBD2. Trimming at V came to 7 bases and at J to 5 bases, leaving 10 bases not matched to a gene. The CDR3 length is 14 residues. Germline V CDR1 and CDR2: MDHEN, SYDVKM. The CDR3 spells CASTMGGSRETQYF. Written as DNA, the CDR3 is TGTGCCAGCACCATGGGGGGGTCCAGGGAGACCCAGTACTTC.

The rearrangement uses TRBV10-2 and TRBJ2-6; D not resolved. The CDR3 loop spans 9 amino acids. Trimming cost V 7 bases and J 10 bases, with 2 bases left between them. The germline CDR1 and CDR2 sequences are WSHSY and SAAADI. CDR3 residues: CASTNVLTF. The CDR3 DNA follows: TGCGCCAGCACGAACGTCCTGACTTTC.

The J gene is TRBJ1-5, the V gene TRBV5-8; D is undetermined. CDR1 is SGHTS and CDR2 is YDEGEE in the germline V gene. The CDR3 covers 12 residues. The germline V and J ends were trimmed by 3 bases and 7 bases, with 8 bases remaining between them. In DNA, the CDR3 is TGTGCCAGCAGCTCGATGGCCCAGCCCCAGCATTTT. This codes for CASSSMAQPQHF.

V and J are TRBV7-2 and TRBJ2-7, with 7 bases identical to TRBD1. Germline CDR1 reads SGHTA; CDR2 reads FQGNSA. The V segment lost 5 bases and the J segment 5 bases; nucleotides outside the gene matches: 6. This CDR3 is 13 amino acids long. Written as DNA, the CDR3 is TGTGCCAGCAGCCTCGGGACAGCTAACGAGCAGTACTTC. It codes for CASSLGTANEQYF. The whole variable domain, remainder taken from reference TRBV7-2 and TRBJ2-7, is GAGVSQSPSNKVTEKGKDVELRCDPISGHTALYWYRQSLGQGLEFLIYFQGNSAPDKSGLPSDRFSAERTGGSVSTLTIQRTQQEDSAVYLCASSLGTANEQYFGPGTRLTVT.

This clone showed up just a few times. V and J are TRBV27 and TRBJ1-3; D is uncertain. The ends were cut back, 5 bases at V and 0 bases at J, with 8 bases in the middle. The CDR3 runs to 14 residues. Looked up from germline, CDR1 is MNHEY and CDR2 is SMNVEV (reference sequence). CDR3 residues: CASSVGISGNTIYF. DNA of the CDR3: TGTGCCAGCAGTGTAGGGATCTCTGGAAACACCATATATTTT.

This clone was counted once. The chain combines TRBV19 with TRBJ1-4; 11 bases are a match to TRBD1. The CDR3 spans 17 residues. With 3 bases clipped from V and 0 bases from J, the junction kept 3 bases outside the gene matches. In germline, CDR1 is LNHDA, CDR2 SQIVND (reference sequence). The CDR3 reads CASSIGTGGSTNEKLFF. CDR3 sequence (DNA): TGTGCCAGTAGTATTGGGACAGGGGGTTCAACTAATGAAAAACTGTTTTTT.

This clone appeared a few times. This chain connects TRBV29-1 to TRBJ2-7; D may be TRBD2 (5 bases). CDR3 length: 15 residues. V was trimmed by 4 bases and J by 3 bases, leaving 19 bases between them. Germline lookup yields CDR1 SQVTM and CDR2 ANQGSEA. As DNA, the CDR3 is TGCAGCGTTGCTATCTCGCTAGCCGGCATCTACGAGCAGTACTTC. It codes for CSVAISLAGIYEQYF.

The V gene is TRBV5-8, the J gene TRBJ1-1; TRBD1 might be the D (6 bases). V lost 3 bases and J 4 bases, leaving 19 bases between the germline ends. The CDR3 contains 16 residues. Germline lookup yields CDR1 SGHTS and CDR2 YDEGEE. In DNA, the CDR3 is TGTGCCAGCAGCTCCCGCGGAGGGGGGGCTGGCACTGAAGCTTTCTTT. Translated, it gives CASSSRGGGAGTEAFF.

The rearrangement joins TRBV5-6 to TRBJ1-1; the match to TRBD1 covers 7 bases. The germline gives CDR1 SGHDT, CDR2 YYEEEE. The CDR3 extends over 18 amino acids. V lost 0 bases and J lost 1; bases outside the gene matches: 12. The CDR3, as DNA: TGTGCCAGCAGCTTGGAACTCCGACAGGGTCTTGGGAACACTGAAGCTTTCTTT. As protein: CASSLELRQGLGNTEAFF. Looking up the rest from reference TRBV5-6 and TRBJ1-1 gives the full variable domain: DAGVTQSPTHLIKTRGQQVTLRCSPKSGHDTVSWYQQALGQGPQFIFQYYEEEERQRGNFPDRFSGHQFPNYSSELNVNALLLGDSALYLCASSLELRQGLGNTEAFFGQGTRLTVV.

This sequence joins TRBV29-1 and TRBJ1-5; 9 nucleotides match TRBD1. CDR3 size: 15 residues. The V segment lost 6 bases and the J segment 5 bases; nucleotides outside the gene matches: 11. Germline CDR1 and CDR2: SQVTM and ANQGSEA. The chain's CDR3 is CSVQNWTGADQPQHF. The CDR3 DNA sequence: TGCAGCGTCCAGAACTGGACAGGGGCGGATCAGCCCCAGCATTTT.

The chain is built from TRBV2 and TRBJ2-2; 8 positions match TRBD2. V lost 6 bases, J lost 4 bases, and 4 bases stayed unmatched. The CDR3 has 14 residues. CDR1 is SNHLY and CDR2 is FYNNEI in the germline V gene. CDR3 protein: CASRSGSGTGELFF. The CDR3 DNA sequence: TGTGCCAGCAGGAGCGGGAGCGGCACCGGGGAGCTGTTTTTT.

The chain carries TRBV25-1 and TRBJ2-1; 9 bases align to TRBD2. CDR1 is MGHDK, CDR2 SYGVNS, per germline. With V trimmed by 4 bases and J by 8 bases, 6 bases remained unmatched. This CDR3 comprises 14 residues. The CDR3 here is CASSASGGRDEQFF. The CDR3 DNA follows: TGTGCCAGCAGTGCGAGCGGGGGGAGGGATGAGCAGTTCTTC.

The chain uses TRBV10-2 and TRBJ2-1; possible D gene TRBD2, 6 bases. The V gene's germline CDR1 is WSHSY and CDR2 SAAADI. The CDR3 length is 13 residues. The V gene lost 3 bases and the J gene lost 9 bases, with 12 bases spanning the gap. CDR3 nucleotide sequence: TGCGCCAGCAGTGACACTAGCTTCCCTGAGCAGTTCTTC. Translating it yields CASSDTSFPEQFF.

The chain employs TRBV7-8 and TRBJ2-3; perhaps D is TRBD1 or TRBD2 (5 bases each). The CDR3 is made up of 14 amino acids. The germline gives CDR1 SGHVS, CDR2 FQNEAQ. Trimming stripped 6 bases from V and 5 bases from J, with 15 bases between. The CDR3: CASRDPWGLDTQYF. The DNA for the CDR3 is TGTGCCAGCAGGGACCCATGGGGGTTAGATACGCAGTATTTT.

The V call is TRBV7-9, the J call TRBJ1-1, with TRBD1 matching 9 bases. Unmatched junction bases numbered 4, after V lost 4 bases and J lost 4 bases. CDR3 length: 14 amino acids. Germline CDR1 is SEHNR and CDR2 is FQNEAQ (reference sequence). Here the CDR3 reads CASSWTGDLTEAFF. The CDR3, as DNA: TGTGCCAGCAGCTGGACAGGGGACCTCACTGAAGCTTTCTTT.

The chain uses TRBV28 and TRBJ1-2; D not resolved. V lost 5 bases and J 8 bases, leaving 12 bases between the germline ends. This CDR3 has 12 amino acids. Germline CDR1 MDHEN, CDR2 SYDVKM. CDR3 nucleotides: TGTGCCAGCAGTCCCCCCTTCTTCGGCTACACCTTC. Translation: CASSPPFFGYTF.

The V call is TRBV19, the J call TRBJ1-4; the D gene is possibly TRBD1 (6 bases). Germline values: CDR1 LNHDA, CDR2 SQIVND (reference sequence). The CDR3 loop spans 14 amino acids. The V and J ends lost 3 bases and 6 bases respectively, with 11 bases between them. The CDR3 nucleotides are TGTGCCAGTAGTATGCGGGGGGCCCATGAAAAACTGTTTTTT. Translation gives CASSMRGAHEKLFF.

In DNA, the CDR3 is TGTGCCAGCAGCGGACAGGGACCGAACACCGGGGAGCTGTTTTTT. This encodes CASSGQGPNTGELFF. The chain combines TRBV7-3 with TRBJ2-2; 8 bases agree with TRBD1. CDR1 is SGHTA and CDR2 is FQGTGA in the germline V gene. V gave up 5 bases and J gave up 0 bases; unmatched junction bases: 2. The CDR3 runs to 15 residues.

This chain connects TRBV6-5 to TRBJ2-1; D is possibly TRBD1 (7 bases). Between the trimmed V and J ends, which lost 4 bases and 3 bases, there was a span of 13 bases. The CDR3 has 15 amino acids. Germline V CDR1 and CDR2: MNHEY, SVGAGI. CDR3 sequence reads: CASSSGGLNYNEQFF. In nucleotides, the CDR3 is TGTGCCAGCAGTTCAGGGGGACTTAACTACAATGAGCAGTTCTTC.

The CDR3 sequence: CASSSQGQGTDTQYF. CDR3 DNA: TGTGCCAGCAGTTCACAGGGGCAGGGTACGGATACGCAGTATTTT. V and J are TRBV28 and TRBJ2-3; 7 bases align to TRBD1. The CDR3 covers 15 residues. V shed 4 bases and J 6 bases; nucleotides not matched to a gene: 10. Germline V gene data show CDR1 as MDHEN and CDR2 as SYDVKM.

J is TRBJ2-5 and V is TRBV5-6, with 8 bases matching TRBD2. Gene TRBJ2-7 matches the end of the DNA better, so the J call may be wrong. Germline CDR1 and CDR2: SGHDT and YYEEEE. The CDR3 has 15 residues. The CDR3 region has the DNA TGTGCCAGCAGCCGTAGCGGGGACCGACTATACGAGCAGTACTTC. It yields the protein CASSRSGDRLYEQYF.

The DNA of the CDR3 is TGTGCCAGCAGCCAATCGGCGGCAGCCTATGGCTACACCTTC. Translated: CASSQSAAAYGYTF. The chain is built from TRBV16 and TRBJ1-2; D not certain. V was cut by 0 bases and J by 4 bases, with 9 bases left in between. The CDR3 totals 14 residues. Germline V gives CDR1 KGHSY, CDR2 FQNENV. The entire variable domain, with the rest obtained from reference TRBV16 and TRBJ1-2, is as follows: GEEVAQTPKHLVRGEGQKAKLYCAPIKGHSYVFWYQQVLKNEFKFLISFQNENVFDETGMPKERFSAKCLPNSPCSLEIQATKLEDSAVYFCASSQSAAAYGYTFGSGTRLTVV.

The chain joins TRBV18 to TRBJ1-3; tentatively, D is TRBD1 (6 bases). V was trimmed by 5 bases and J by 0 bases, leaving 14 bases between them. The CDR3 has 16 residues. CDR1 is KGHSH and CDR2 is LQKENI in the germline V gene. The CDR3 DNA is TGTGCCAGCTCAAGGGACAACGCCCGCTCTGGAAACACCATATATTTT. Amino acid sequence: CASSRDNARSGNTIYF. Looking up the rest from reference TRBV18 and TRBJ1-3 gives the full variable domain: NAGVMQNPRHLVRRRGQEARLRCSPMKGHSHVYWYRQLPEEGLKFMVYLQKENIIDESGMPKERFSAEFPKEGPSILRIQQVVRGDSAAYFCASSRDNARSGNTIYFGEGSWLTVV.

Here the CDR3 DNA reads TGTGCCAGCAGCTTAGCGGGGGCTTCCTACAATGAGCAGTTCTTC. Its translation: CASSLAGASYNEQFF. The V and J genes are TRBV7-3 and TRBJ2-1, with TRBD2 as a possible D gene (7 bases). The germline V gene has CDR1 SGHTA and CDR2 FQGTGA. V was cut by 2 bases and J by 1 base, with 9 bases left in between. The CDR3 is 15 amino acids.

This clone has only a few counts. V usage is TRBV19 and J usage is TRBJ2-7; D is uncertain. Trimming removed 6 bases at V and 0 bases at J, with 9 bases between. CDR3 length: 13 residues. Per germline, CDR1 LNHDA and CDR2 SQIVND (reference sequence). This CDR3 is CASSIFLSYEQYF. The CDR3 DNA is TGTGCCAGTAGCATCTTCCTCTCCTACGAGCAGTACTTC.

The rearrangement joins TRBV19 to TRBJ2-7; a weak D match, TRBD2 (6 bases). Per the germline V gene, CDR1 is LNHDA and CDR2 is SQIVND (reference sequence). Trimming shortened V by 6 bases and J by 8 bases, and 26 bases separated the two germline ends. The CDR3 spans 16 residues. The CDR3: CASSPMPGWDSQKQYF. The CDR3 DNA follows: TGTGCCAGTAGCCCCATGCCGGGGTGGGACTCTCAGAAGCAGTACTTC.